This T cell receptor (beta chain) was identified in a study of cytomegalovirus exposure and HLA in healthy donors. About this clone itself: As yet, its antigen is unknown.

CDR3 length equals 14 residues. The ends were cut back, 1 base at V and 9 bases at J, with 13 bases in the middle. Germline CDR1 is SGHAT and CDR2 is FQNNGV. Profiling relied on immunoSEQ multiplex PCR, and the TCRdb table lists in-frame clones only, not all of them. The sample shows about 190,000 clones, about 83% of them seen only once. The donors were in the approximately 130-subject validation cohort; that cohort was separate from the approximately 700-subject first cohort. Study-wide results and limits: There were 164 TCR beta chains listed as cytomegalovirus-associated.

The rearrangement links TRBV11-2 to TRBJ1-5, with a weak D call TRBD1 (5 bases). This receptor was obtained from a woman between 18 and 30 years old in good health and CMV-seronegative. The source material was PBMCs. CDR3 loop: CASSLGGVRRPQHF. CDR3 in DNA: TGTGCCAGCAGCTTAGGGGGGGTCCGTCGGCCCCAGCATTTT.